This T cell receptor beta chain was recovered during a study of T cells in Graves' hyperthyroidism and ophthalmopathy. TCR beta CDR3 sequences were amplified from RNA transcripts. HTBI primers drove first-round RT-PCR of the TCR CDR3. One entry per CDR3 protein, called by TCRdb with MiXCR from the multiplex PCR reads. The table has about 690,000 distinct CDR3 sequences, 15% to 20% seen once. The CDR3 consists of 14 residues. Trimming at V came to 6 bases and at J to 5 bases, leaving 4 bases not matched to a gene. In germline, CDR1 is SNHLY, CDR2 FYNNEI. This clonotype was seen many times. Over 18 months, lack of ophthalmopathy progression marked Graves' hyperthyroidism as stable.

V and J are TRBV2 and TRBJ1-5; 10 bases are shared with TRBD1. The sample was blood. The clonotype comes from a man aged 50 to 59 with Graves' hyperthyroidism. In DNA form, the CDR3 reads TGTGCCAGCAGGGGACAGGGGACTCATCAGCCCCAGCATTTT. It specifies CASRGQGTHQPQHF.